This T cell receptor beta chain was identified in a study of vaccination and CD4 T cells after COVID-19. In the study overall: Sampling post-COVID took place a median around 91 days after diagnosis (range 35 to 161). Each of the control cultures got a CEFX pool, an HIV-1 Nef pool, or no peptide. Investigators stimulated cells with overlapping spike peptides drawn from SARS-CoV-2, HCoV-NL63, HCoV-OC43 and HCoV-229E.

Described treatment: roughly ten-day PBMC culture with coronavirus spike peptide pools or control peptides (ViraFEST assay). Antigen-specific T cells were expanded with peptide pools by ViraFEST, and TCRs were then sequenced. CD4+ T cells that had been cultured provided DNA sequenced with the Oncomine TCR Beta short-read assay. Via MiXCR, TCRdb re-called the PCR reads, giving one row per CDR3 protein. Seen here are 15,000 to 20,000 distinct CDR3 sequences, 54% observed once, and the top ten hold approximately 33%. In its sample, this clonotype was seen a few times. Its antigen is undetermined. The sample in question was cultured CD4+ T cells from blood, obtained after SARS-CoV-2 vaccination. The source of this sequence is a human donor with COVID-19.

DNA of the CDR3: TGTGCCAGCAGTGGGTATGGGTCCACCGGGGAGCTGTTTTTT. Its protein product is CASSGYGSTGELFF. The V gene is TRBV27, the J gene TRBJ2-2; the D is unclear. V was trimmed by 5 bases and J by 4 bases, leaving 11 bases between them. The CDR3 contains 14 residues. Germline CDR1 reads MNHEY; CDR2 reads SMNVEV (reference sequence).